This TCR beta chain comes out of a study of cytomegalovirus exposure and HLA in healthy donors. Findings and limits, study-wide: Presence/absence comparisons presumed near-even sequencing depth among donors. In a later analysis, specific HLA alleles were associated with more than 15,000 TCR beta sequences at a 0.05 false discovery rate. The authors confirmed in vitro that three CMV-associated chains were specific for CMV antigens.

60 Vbeta and 13 Jbeta primers were used in PCR. Sequenced by immunoSEQ multiplex PCR; TCRdb stores in-frame clones only, minus some. The table has around 140,000 clones, more than 75% seen once; the top ten hold over 2%. About this clone itself: Its antigen is not known.

Sequencing used PBMCs. This receptor was obtained from a woman between 18 and 29 years old in good health and CMV-seropositive.

DNA for the CDR3: TGTGCCAGCGGGGGGTTTGGGACAGATACGCAGTATTTT. Its protein product is CASGGFGTDTQYF. This chain joins TRBV7-2 and TRBJ2-3, with D perhaps matching TRBD2 (6 bases). Germline CDR1 is SGHTA and CDR2 is FQGNSA. The CDR3 consists of 13 residues. The V end lost 8 bases, the J end lost 3 bases, and 12 bases lay between the germline ends.